Below, 7 T cell receptor beta chains from the same sample are listed, as sequenced in a study of OX40 agonist ivuxolimab in advanced cancers. Sequenced by immunoSEQ multiplex PCR; TCRdb stores in-frame clones only, minus some. Counted here are about 130,000 clones, 90% occurring once; the ten biggest clones make up 1.1%. The starting material was CD4+ or CD8+ T cells sorted from blood, obtained in a trial of the OX40 agonist ivuxolimab. Every receptor here comes from an adult with an advanced solid tumor such as melanoma, head and neck, liver or kidney cancer.

As for this clone: At one boundary the junction diverges from the germline segment, which might be a read error. The CDR3 DNA reads TGCGCCAGCAGCCAAGGGAGTTATAGCAATCAGTCCCAGCATTTT. This translates into CASSQGSYSNQSQHF. The J gene is TRBJ1-5, the V gene TRBV4-3; the D is unclear. This CDR3 region has 15 residues. CDR1 LGHNA and CDR2 YSLEER come from the germline V gene.

The chain employs TRBV19 and TRBJ1-4; no clear D. V was pared by 5 bases and J by 0 bases, with 10 bases between. The CDR3 runs to 15 residues. Germline V gene data show CDR1 as LNHDA and CDR2 as SQIVND (reference sequence). In nucleotides, the CDR3 is TGTGCCAGTAGTCTTGACACTGCAACTAATGAAAAACTGTTTTTT. Protein product: CASSLDTATNEKLFF.

The chain employs TRBV19 and TRBJ1-5; D call uncertain. V dropped 6 bases and J dropped 2 bases, with 14 bases sitting between them. This CDR3 contains 15 residues. Germline lookup yields CDR1 LNHDA and CDR2 SQIVND (reference sequence). For the CDR3, the DNA is TGTGCCAGTAGGGCGCCCCTTTTTGGCAATCAGCCCCAGCATTTT. It encodes CASRAPLFGNQPQHF. The full variable domain, rest sourced from reference TRBV19 and TRBJ1-5, is DGGITQSPKYLFRKEGQNVTLSCEQNLNHDAMYWYRQDPGQGLRLIYYSQIVNDFQKGDIAEGYSVSREKKESFPLTVTSAQKNPTAFYLCASRAPLFGNQPQHFGDGTRLSIL.

CDR3 in DNA: TGTGCCAGCAGCTTAGGAACCCGTACTGAAGCTTTCTTT. This sequence encodes CASSLGTRTEAFF. The V gene is TRBV7-3, the J gene TRBJ1-1, with D hard to call. Germline values: CDR1 SGHTA, CDR2 FQGTGA. Trimming took 2 bases from V and 5 from J, leaving 9 bases between them. The CDR3 totals 13 residues.

The rearrangement joins TRBV28 to TRBJ1-5, with D maybe TRBD1 (6 bases). Per germline, CDR1 MDHEN and CDR2 SYDVKM. The CDR3 extends over 17 amino acids. Trimming took off 1 base at V and 2 bases at J, with 15 bases between the two ends. CDR3: CASSLSDTGIGNQPQHF. CDR3 in DNA: TGTGCCAGCAGTTTATCAGATACAGGGATTGGCAATCAGCCCCAGCATTTT.

The V and J genes are TRBV7-2 and TRBJ1-2, with D unclear. The germline V gene encodes CDR1 SGHTA and CDR2 FQGNSA. Trimming pared 5 bases from V and 5 bases from J, leaving 27 bases between. This CDR3 comprises 18 residues. The DNA for the CDR3 is TGTGCCAGCAGCCCCCGGGGTTTGTCCAGAAGACTTAGGTATGGCTACACCTTC. As protein: CASSPRGLSRRLRYGYTF.

The chain uses TRBV28 and TRBJ2-5; TRBD2 matches 7 bases. The germline CDR1 and CDR2 sequences are MDHEN and SYDVKM. The ends lost 5 bases at V and 3 bases at J; junction bases unmatched: 9. The CDR3 contains 15 residues. This CDR3 is CASSPPAAGEETQYF. CDR3 DNA: TGTGCCAGCAGTCCCCCCGCGGCGGGGGAAGAGACCCAGTACTTC.